A single sample is the source of the 31 T cell receptor beta chains below, sequenced in a study of T-cell reconstitution after alpha-beta-depleted transplantation in children listed by TCRdb under 2016. Library prep was done by PCR. Reads for this sample came from an Illumina HiSeq 2500. Molecular barcoding was employed in the preparation of TCR libraries, with unique molecular identifiers being used to normalize TCRbeta repertoire quantification. TCRdb handled the public reads itself, with Q25 trimming in fastp and clone calling in MiXCR, and kept productive beta chains. Every entry covers one CDR3 protein and lists the most common genes and DNA from its rows. This sample gives around 670,000 distinct CDR3 sequences in total; less than 15% of them show up just once. The ten biggest clones cover around 0.76% of the sample. What this sample's treatment or condition label stands for: allogeneic hematopoietic cell transplantation with graft depleted of TCRalphabeta T cells and CD19 B cells.

The material was PBMCs, obtained before TCRalphabeta/CD19-depleted stem cell transplant. The receptors were sampled from a girl aged 2 to 10 with congenital amegakaryocytic thrombocytopenia, due to receive a stem cell transplant.

In its sample, this clonotype was seen a few times. The chain couples TRBV5-4 to TRBJ1-2; 8 bases align to TRBD1. The ends lost 3 bases at V and 7 bases at J; junction bases unmatched: 5. The germline V gene has CDR1 SGHNT and CDR2 YYREEE (reference sequence). The CDR3 loop spans 13 amino acids. The CDR3 nucleotides read TGTGCCAGCAGCTGGCAGGGGGCTACTGGCTACACCTTC. Its translation is CASSWQGATGYTF.

This clonotype was counted many times. The chain is built from TRBV6-1 and TRBJ1-5; D call uncertain. The V end was cut by 6 bases, the J end by 2 bases, with 11 bases between. The CDR3 loop spans 14 amino acids. Germline CDR1 and CDR2: MNHNS and SASEGT. The CDR3 DNA sequence: TGTGCCAGCAGCGATATACAGCGCAATCAGCCCCAGCATTTT. Its protein product is CASSDIQRNQPQHF.

This clonotype has ten or more counts. V and J are TRBV27 and TRBJ1-2, with TRBD1 matching 8 bases. The CDR3 is made up of 12 amino acids. V dropped 5 bases and J dropped 7; count of bases not matched to a gene: 3. Per the germline V gene, CDR1 is MNHEY and CDR2 is SMNVEV (reference sequence). The CDR3 is CASSPGQGGYTF. The CDR3 coding sequence is TGTGCCAGCAGTCCAGGACAGGGTGGCTACACCTTC.

This clonotype was observed at least ten times. The chain carries TRBV7-9 and TRBJ2-3; 7 bases map to TRBD2. CDR3 length: 14 amino acids. V lost 6 bases and J lost 0; bases outside the gene matches: 3. The germline CDR1 and CDR2 sequences are SEHNR and FQNEAQ (reference sequence). The CDR3 here is CASRRSGSTDTQYF. The DNA for the CDR3 is TGTGCCAGCAGACGTAGCGGGAGCACAGATACGCAGTATTTT.

This clonotype has a count of ten or more. The rearrangement joins TRBV28 to TRBJ2-1; D possibly matches TRBD1 or TRBD2 (6 bases each). The germline V gene encodes CDR1 MDHEN and CDR2 SYDVKM. The V end lost 2 bases, the J end lost 5 bases, and 19 bases lay between the germline ends. The CDR3 is 17 residues long. The CDR3, as DNA: TGTGCCAGCAGTTTAGAGGGGGGTAGTGTAAACAACAATGAGCAGTTCTTC. Translation: CASSLEGGSVNNNEQFF. The full variable domain, its missing parts supplied by reference TRBV28 and TRBJ2-1, is DVKVTQSSRYLVKRTGEKVFLECVQDMDHENMFWYRQDPGLGLRLIYFSYDVKMKEKGDIPEGYSVSREKKERFSLILESASTNQTSMYLCASSLEGGSVNNNEQFFGPGTRLTVL.

There are many counts of this clonotype. The chain combines TRBV6-1 with TRBJ1-5, with D hard to call. The CDR3 sequence is 14 residues long. Germline-derived CDR1 and CDR2 are MNHNS and SASEGT. The V gene lost 5 bases and the J gene lost 0 bases, with 8 bases spanning the gap. The CDR3 bases are TGTGCCAGCAGTACAGTTAATAGCAATCAGCCCCAGCATTTT. Translating gives CASSTVNSNQPQHF.

This clonotype was recorded at least ten times. The rearrangement uses TRBV20-1 and TRBJ2-2; 7 bases map to TRBD2. This CDR3 is 15 amino acids long. Unmatched junction bases numbered 9, after V lost 4 bases and J lost 4 bases. Germline-derived CDR1 and CDR2 are DFQATT and SNEGSKA (reference sequence). In DNA, the CDR3 is TGCAGTGCTAAAAGGGAGGGAGACGTCACCGGGGAGCTGTTTTTT. Translated: CSAKREGDVTGELFF.

At least ten counts were recorded for this clonotype. The rearrangement links TRBV29-1 to TRBJ2-2; maybe TRBD1 (6 bases). Trimming took 7 bases from V and 0 from J, leaving 12 bases between them. This CDR3 contains 14 residues. Per germline, CDR1 SQVTM and CDR2 ANQGSEA. CDR3 region: CSEQGPSNTGELFF. The CDR3 DNA reads as TGCAGCGAACAGGGACCGTCGAACACCGGGGAGCTGTTTTTT.

This clonotype occurred a few times. The CDR3 protein is CASSWRTGGEVYGYTF. CDR3 nucleotide sequence: TGTGCCAGCAGCTGGAGGACAGGGGGCGAGGTCTATGGCTACACCTTC. This chain links TRBV7-2 with TRBJ1-2, with TRBD1 identical over 11 bases. The germline CDR1 and CDR2 sequences are SGHTA and FQGNSA. This CDR3 contains 16 residues. J lost 4 bases, V lost 4 bases, and 8 bases had no gene match.

This clonotype was observed many times. The chain joins TRBV15 to TRBJ1-5; D is unresolved. The germline V gene encodes CDR1 LNHNV and CDR2 YYDKDF (reference sequence). V gave up 1 base and J gave up 9 bases, with 13 bases separating them. The CDR3 runs to 14 residues. CDR3 bases: TGTGCCACCAGCAGAGGCAAGTTCCCTCGGCCCCAGCATTTT. Its translation: CATSRGKFPRPQHF.

This clonotype has more than one count but fewer than ten. The V call is TRBV7-8, the J call TRBJ2-3; 8 nucleotides line up with TRBD2. Trimming took 7 bases from V and 6 from J; bases not matched to a gene: 15. CDR3 length equals 16 residues. The germline CDR1 and CDR2 sequences are SGHVS and FQNEAQ. CDR3: CASTPSVREGLDTQYF. DNA of the CDR3: TGTGCCAGCACCCCCTCAGTCCGGGAGGGCCTTGATACGCAGTATTTT.

Concerning this clonotype: At one of its ends the junction is not consistent with the germline gene, which may arise from a read error. The rearrangement links TRBV4-1 to TRBJ2-7, with no clear D. Per germline, CDR1 MGHRA and CDR2 YSYEKL. This CDR3 region has 14 residues. The CDR3 bases are TGCGCCAGCAGCCAAGTCCCAGCCTTCTACGAGCAGCACTTC. It is translated as CASSQVPAFYEQHF.

There are many counts of this clonotype. V gene TRBV5-1 combines with J gene TRBJ2-1; TRBD2 agrees at 9 bases. CDR3 length equals 15 residues. CDR1 SGHRS and CDR2 YFSETQ come from the germline V gene. V shed 4 bases and J 4 bases; nucleotides not matched to a gene: 6. The chain's CDR3 is CASSQIAGVYNEQFF. The CDR3 DNA follows: TGCGCCAGCAGCCAAATAGCGGGAGTGTACAATGAGCAGTTCTTC.

There are a few counts of this clonotype. DNA of the CDR3: TGCGCCAGCAGCGGGACACTCAGTATAGATACGCAGTATTTT. Protein sequence: CASSGTLSIDTQYF. V and J are TRBV5-1 and TRBJ2-3; D is perhaps TRBD1 (6 bases). This CDR3 has 14 residues. Germline V CDR1 and CDR2: SGHRS, YFSETQ. Trimming cost V 4 bases and J 5 bases, with 14 bases left between them.

The sample holds many counts of this clonotype. The chain combines TRBV5-6 with TRBJ2-2, with no clear D. Trimming took 5 bases from V and 4 from J, leaving 9 bases between them. The CDR3 is 13 amino acids. Per the germline V gene, CDR1 is SGHDT and CDR2 is YYEEEE. This CDR3 is CASSPQRTGELFF. For the CDR3, the DNA is TGTGCCAGCAGTCCCCAGCGCACCGGGGAGCTGTTTTTT.

The chain recombines TRBV9 with TRBJ2-1, with 7 positions matching TRBD2. CDR1 is SGDLS, CDR2 YYNGEE, per germline. The junction had 5 bases not matched to a gene; V was cut back by 3 bases and J by 2 bases. This CDR3 comprises 15 residues. CDR3 region: CASSEGLKTYNEQFF. The CDR3 coding sequence is TGTGCCAGCAGCGAGGGACTAAAGACCTACAATGAGCAGTTCTTC.

The table lists this clonotype with a few counts. V gene TRBV6-5 combines with J gene TRBJ1-3, with no clear D. There are 15 residues in the CDR3. V lost 0 bases and J 0 bases, leaving 6 bases between the germline ends. Germline V gives CDR1 MNHEY, CDR2 SVGAGI. The CDR3 sequence is CASSYSWVSGNTIYF. The CDR3 DNA follows: TGTGCCAGCAGTTACTCGTGGGTCTCTGGAAACACCATATATTTT.

The sample holds a few counts of this clonotype. The V and J genes are TRBV19 and TRBJ2-1; 15 bases agree with TRBD2. CDR1 and CDR2 (germline): LNHDA, SQIVND (reference sequence). The CDR3 loop spans 16 amino acids. Unmatched junction bases numbered 6, after V lost 3 bases and J lost 9 bases. DNA of the CDR3: TGTGCCAGTAGTATCCCAGGACTAGCGGGAGGGGCTGAGCAGTTCTTC. This translates into CASSIPGLAGGAEQFF.

This clonotype appeared many times. V usage is TRBV10-3 and J usage is TRBJ2-1; 12 positions match TRBD2. CDR3 length equals 16 residues. Losses at the gene ends were 3 bases for V and 7 bases for J; bases not matched to a gene: 7. Germline V lookup: CDR1 ENHRY, CDR2 SYGVKD. CDR3 nucleotides: TGTGCCATCAGTGAAGCTAGCGGGAGGGCGGGGAATGAGCAGTTCTTC. Encoded protein: CAISEASGRAGNEQFF.

This clonotype was detected ten times or more. CDR3 in amino acids: CSALRTATYEQYF. The CDR3 DNA reads TGCAGTGCGCTGCGGACAGCGACCTACGAGCAGTACTTC. The chain has TRBV20-1 and TRBJ2-7; tentative D call: TRBD1 (6 bases). Trimming removed 6 bases from V and 2 bases from J, with 14 bases in between. The CDR3 contains 13 residues. The germline V gene has CDR1 DFQATT and CDR2 SNEGSKA (reference sequence).

This clonotype occurred many times. The rearrangement uses TRBV20-1 and TRBJ2-3; TRBD2 might be the D (6 bases). The V end was cut by 5 bases, the J end by 2 bases, with 17 bases between. CDR1 DFQATT and CDR2 SNEGSKA come from the germline V gene (reference sequence). The CDR3 consists of 15 residues. The CDR3 loop is CSAPPFGGVTDTQYF. The CDR3 DNA follows: TGCAGTGCTCCTCCTTTCGGAGGGGTCACAGATACGCAGTATTTT.

This clonotype was found many times. The V call is TRBV20-1, the J call TRBJ2-3; a possible D gene is TRBD2 (6 bases). CDR1 DFQATT and CDR2 SNEGSKA come from the germline V gene (reference sequence). The V and J ends lost 6 bases and 10 bases respectively, with 20 bases between them. CDR3 size: 13 residues. This CDR3 is CSAGGSPAEAQYF. CDR3 bases: TGCAGTGCCGGAGGGAGCCCCGCCGAAGCGCAGTATTTT.

In its sample, this clonotype was seen many times. The chain carries TRBV5-1 and TRBJ2-3; 11 bases are a match to TRBD2. After removal of 2 bases from V and 4 bases from J, the junction contained 9 bases not matched to a gene. Germline V gives CDR1 SGHRS, CDR2 YFSETQ. This CDR3 is built from 17 residues. In DNA, the CDR3 is TGCGCCAGCAGCTTACGACTAGCGGGGATGGGATCAGATACGCAGTATTTT. The encoded protein is CASSLRLAGMGSDTQYF. The full variable domain, rest sourced from reference TRBV5-1 and TRBJ2-3, is KAGVTQTPRYLIKTRGQQVTLSCSPISGHRSVSWYQQTPGQGLQFLFEYFSETQRNKGNFPGRFSGRQFSNSRSEMNVSTLELGDSALYLCASSLRLAGMGSDTQYFGPGTRLTVL.

This clonotype was counted at least ten times. The chain uses TRBV20-1 and TRBJ2-1; TRBD1 matches at 7 bases. This CDR3 contains 17 residues. CDR1 is DFQATT and CDR2 is SNEGSKA in the germline V gene (reference sequence). V lost 0 bases and J lost 8; bases outside the gene matches: 16. As DNA, the CDR3 is TGCAGTGCTAGAGATCAGTTAAGTCGACAGGGAATGGATGAGCAGTTCTTC. Its translation: CSARDQLSRQGMDEQFF.

This clonotype has only a few counts. The rearrangement uses TRBV5-1 and TRBJ2-1; D not resolved. The CDR3 sequence is 13 residues long. Germline V gene sequence: CDR1 SGHRS, CDR2 YFSETQ. Trimming stripped 0 bases from V and 9 bases from J, with 10 bases between. CDR3 amino acids: CASSLVDNGEQFF. The CDR3 DNA follows: TGCGCCAGCAGCTTGGTTGATAACGGTGAGCAGTTCTTC.

This clonotype has at least ten counts. The chain couples TRBV5-1 to TRBJ2-3; D might be TRBD1 (5 bases). The CDR3 has 14 residues. Looked up from germline, CDR1 is SGHRS and CDR2 is YFSETQ. Trimming pared 0 bases from V and 5 bases from J, leaving 10 bases between. CDR3 amino acids: CASSLEGRGDTQYF. DNA of the CDR3: TGCGCCAGCAGCTTGGAGGGAAGGGGAGATACGCAGTATTTT.

The chain carries TRBV20-1 and TRBJ2-7; 8 positions agree with TRBD2. CDR1 and CDR2 (germline): DFQATT, SNEGSKA (reference sequence). This CDR3 is built from 14 residues. Trimming removed 8 bases from V and 0 bases from J; junction bases left unmatched: 9. The CDR3 nucleotides read TGCAGTACAGGACTAGCTGGACGCTCCTACGAGCAGTACTTC. It codes for CSTGLAGRSYEQYF.

With respect to this clonotype: A much larger clone lies a single base off, so this may be a read error. The chain couples TRBV7-9 to TRBJ2-3; D remains ambiguous. Deletions cut 5 bases from V and 0 bases from J, with 15 bases between. CDR1 and CDR2 from the germline V gene are SEHNR and FQNEAQ (reference sequence). The CDR3 is 16 amino acids. The CDR3, as DNA: TGTGCCAGCAGCCCCGTTCACAGCTTCAGCACAGATACGCAGTATTTT. The encoded protein is CASSPVHSFSTDTQYF.

This clonotype was seen only a few times. This rearrangement joins TRBV20-1 to TRBJ2-2; a possible D gene is TRBD1 (5 bases). The germline CDR1 and CDR2 sequences are DFQATT and SNEGSKA (reference sequence). V dropped 6 bases and J dropped 4 bases, with 12 bases sitting between them. The CDR3 sequence is 13 residues long. The CDR3 is CSAYRSGTGELFF. In nucleotides, the CDR3 is TGCAGTGCGTACAGGTCCGGCACCGGGGAGCTGTTTTTT.

This clonotype was counted at least ten times. The rearrangement uses TRBV27 and TRBJ2-3; 9 bases fit TRBD2. Germline V gene sequence: CDR1 MNHEY, CDR2 SMNVEV (reference sequence). This CDR3 has 16 residues. V lost 6 bases, J lost 6 bases, and 13 bases stayed unmatched. The CDR3 sequence is CASSLTSGSLGDTQYF. The CDR3 DNA reads TGTGCCAGCAGCCTGACTAGCGGTTCTCTGGGGGATACGCAGTATTTT.

This clonotype was detected many times. The rearrangement joins TRBV29-1 to TRBJ2-5; D is perhaps TRBD1 or TRBD2 (5 bases each). Germline CDR1 reads SQVTM; CDR2 reads ANQGSEA. This CDR3 is 15 amino acids long. The V gene lost 6 bases and the J gene lost 0 bases, with 17 bases spanning the gap. The CDR3, as DNA: TGCAGCGTCGACGGCCAGTTGGGGGACCAAGAGACCCAGTACTTC. Translated, it gives CSVDGQLGDQETQYF.